The sample holds many counts of the clone carrying this TCR beta chain. The source material, RNA transcripts, was used to amplify TCR beta CDR3 regions. An initial round of RT-PCR targeting the TCR CDR3 relied on the HTBI primer set. Each CDR3 protein gets one entry after TCRdb re-called the multiplex PCR reads with MiXCR. The sample records 95,000 to 110,000 distinct CDR3 sequences, approximately 16% being singletons. This sample stems from a study of T cells in Graves' hyperthyroidism and ophthalmopathy. Sequencing input: blood. This receptor was obtained from a woman in her forties or fifties with Graves' hyperthyroidism.

The DNA of the CDR3 is TGTGCCAGCAGCCACGAGGGGAGGAACGATGAGCAGTTCTTC. Amino acids: CASSHEGRNDEQFF. The rearrangement links TRBV14 to TRBJ2-1, with D perhaps matching TRBD2 (6 bases). Trimming took 3 bases from V and 8 from J, leaving 14 bases between them. The germline gives CDR1 SGHDN, CDR2 FVKESK. The CDR3 extends over 14 amino acids.